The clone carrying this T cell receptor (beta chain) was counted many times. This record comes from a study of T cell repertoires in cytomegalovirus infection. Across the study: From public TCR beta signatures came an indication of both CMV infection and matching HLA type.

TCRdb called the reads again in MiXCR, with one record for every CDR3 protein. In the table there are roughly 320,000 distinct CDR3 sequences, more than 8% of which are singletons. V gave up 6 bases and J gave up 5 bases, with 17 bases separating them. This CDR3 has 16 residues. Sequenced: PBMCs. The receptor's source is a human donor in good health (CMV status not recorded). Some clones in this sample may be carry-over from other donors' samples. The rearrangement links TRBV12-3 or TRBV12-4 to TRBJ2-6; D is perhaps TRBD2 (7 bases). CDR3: CASRGGARTRANVLTF. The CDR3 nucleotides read TGTGCCAGCAGGGGGGGGGCACGGACTCGGGCCAACGTCCTGACTTTC.